A selection of T cell receptor beta chains follows, all from one sample in a study of T cell repertoires in cytomegalovirus infection. TCRdb recomputed calls from the reads with MiXCR, one row per CDR3 protein. The data show around 270,000 distinct CDR3 sequences, over 8% seen once. Sample: PBMCs. All receptors come from a human donor in good health (CMV status not recorded). Some clones in this sample may be carry-over from other donors' samples. Both conserved end residues are part of each CDR3. A D gene is named only where the DNA matches it firmly. Clone size, where shown, is once, few, many, or a class for clones that have expanded.

v_call	d_call	clone_size	j_call	cdr3_aa	cdr3_nt
TRBV7-2	TRBD2	-	TRBJ2-2	CASSLGAGGPTGELFF	TGTGCCAGCAGCTTGGGAGCGGGAGGGCCCACCGGGGAGCTGTTTTTT
TRBV5-1	TRBD2	many	TRBJ2-7	CASSTFLWTSGSIYEQYF	TGCGCCAGCAGCACTTTCCTTTGGACTAGCGGGAGTATATACGAGCAGTACTTC
TRBV14	-	many	TRBJ2-2	CASSQDQRRLAAGTGELFF	TGTGCCAGCAGCCAAGATCAACGGAGGTTAGCGGCGGGCACCGGGGAGCTGTTTTTT
TRBV30	-	few	TRBJ1-2	CAWSKGAGAAANYGYTF	TGTGCCTGGAGTAAGGGAGCGGGGGCAGCCGCTAACTATGGCTACACCTTC
TRBV28	TRBD2	many	TRBJ2-1	CASLAGGAYNEQFF	TGTGCCAGCTTAGCGGGGGGCGCCTACAATGAGCAGTTCTTC
TRBV28	-	many	TRBJ1-1	CASSLGRQGGAFF	TGTGCCAGCAGTTTAGGTCGGCAGGGTGGAGCTTTCTTT
TRBV12-5	-	-	TRBJ1-5	CASGLVLAGLNDNQPQHF	TGTGCTAGTGGTTTGGTATTGGCAGGGCTGAATGACAATCAGCCCCAGCATTTT
TRBV7-2	-	many	TRBJ1-1	CASSFDHSRITEAFF	TGTGCCAGCAGCTTTGATCACAGTCGTATCACTGAAGCTTTCTTT
TRBV7-2	TRBD1	many	TRBJ1-4	CASSLTGFNEKLFF	TGTGCCAGCAGCCTGACAGGGTTTAATGAAAAACTGTTTTTT
TRBV29-1	TRBD2	few	TRBJ2-3	CSVTPGLAVTDTQYF	TGCAGCGTTACGCCGGGACTAGCGGTCACAGATACGCAGTATTTT
TRBV4-1	-	-	TRBJ2-2	CASSQDLLGIPGELFF	TGCGCCAGCAGCCAAGACCTACTAGGTATTCCCGGGGAGCTGTTTTTT
TRBV5-1	TRBD2	-	TRBJ2-4	CASSLGLAGGPVNIQYF	TGCGCCAGCAGCTTGGGACTAGCGGGGGGGCCCGTAAACATTCAGTACTTC
TRBV7-2	TRBD2	many	TRBJ2-7	CASSPRLAGEGEQYF	TGTGCCAGCAGCCCCAGACTAGCGGGAGAAGGCGAGCAGTACTTC
TRBV28	-	few	TRBJ1-1	CASRMGGAGTEAFF	TGTGCCAGCAGAATGGGGGGGGCAGGAACTGAAGCTTTCTTT
TRBV7-2	-	many	TRBJ1-3	CASSSYLGFENTIYF	TGTGCCAGCAGCTCCTACCTGGGGTTTGAAAACACCATATATTTT
TRBV19	TRBD1	-	TRBJ1-2	CASSSLQGSGYTF	TGTGCCAGTAGTTCCCTACAGGGGAGTGGCTACACCTTC
TRBV7-4	-	-	TRBJ2-3	CASSLLVTDTQYF	TGTGCCAGCAGCTTACTAGTGACCGATACGCAGTATTTT
TRBV19	TRBD1	many	TRBJ1-6	CASSISGTGGLASPLHF	TGTGCCAGTAGTATCTCTGGGACAGGGGGCTTGGCTTCACCCCTCCACTTT
TRBV7-2	TRBD1	many	TRBJ1-5	CASSYDRGANQPQHF	TGTGCCAGCAGCTACGACAGGGGGGCGAATCAGCCCCAGCATTTT
TRBV29-1	TRBD2	-	TRBJ2-1	CSAPVAGDYNEQFF	TGCAGCGCCCCCGTCGCGGGGGACTACAATGAGCAGTTCTTC
TRBV4-1	TRBD2	many	TRBJ2-1	CASSHSGGPPPGNEQFF	TGCGCCAGCAGCCATAGCGGGGGGCCCCCCCCGGGAAATGAGCAGTTCTTC
TRBV28	-	many	TRBJ1-2	CASRNDREISGYTF	TGTGCCAGCAGAAACGACAGAGAAATTTCGGGCTACACCTTC
TRBV7-9	-	few	TRBJ2-1	CASSGEQFF	TGTGCCAGCTCTGGGGAGCAGTTCTTC
TRBV11-3	TRBD1	many	TRBJ2-5	CASTPLTGAQETQYF	TGTGCCAGCACGCCCCTGACAGGGGCCCAAGAGACCCAGTACTTC